The 8 T cell receptor beta chains reported below all come from one sample, sequenced in a study of regulatory T cells in long-lasting Graves disease. Construction of TCR beta libraries relied on iRepertoire HTBI primers and on Arm-PCR targeting CDR3 regions. TCRdb analysed the multiplex PCR reads with MiXCR anew, one entry per CDR3 protein. The sample has about 440,000 distinct CDR3 sequences; 16% are singletons. The time point is: newly diagnosed GD, antithyroid drugs for less than 3 months. The TCR library was prepared using RNA isolated from PBMCs. These data were also reused for a study on T cells in Graves' hyperthyroidism and ophthalmopathy.

The sample here was peripheral blood mononuclear cells (PBMCs), taken at new diagnosis, from a patient treated with antithyroid drugs. These receptors were taken from a woman under 30 with Graves disease.

This clonotype was observed at least ten times. The CDR3 reads CASSPDSPNQPQHF. The CDR3 DNA reads as TGCGCCAGCAGCCCGGACAGCCCCAATCAGCCCCAGCATTTT. The chain has TRBV5-1 and TRBJ1-5; D might be TRBD1 (6 bases). Between the trimmed V and J ends, which lost 4 bases and 3 bases, there was a span of 11 bases. CDR1 and CDR2 from the germline V gene are SGHRS and YFSETQ. This CDR3 is 14 amino acids long.

J is TRBJ2-3 and V is TRBV12-3 or TRBV12-4, with 7 bases identical to TRBD2. This CDR3 is 13 amino acids long. CDR3 in amino acids: CATGAGSTDTQYF. The CDR3 DNA follows: TGTGCTACGGGAGCGGGAAGCACAGATACGCAGTATTTT.

The sample holds many counts of this clonotype. The V gene is TRBV28, the J gene TRBJ2-2; 7 bases line up with TRBD1. This CDR3 contains 15 residues. Germline V lookup: CDR1 MDHEN, CDR2 SYDVKM. With 6 bases clipped from V and 0 bases from J, the junction kept 4 bases outside the gene matches. CDR3: CASSSGQANTGELFF. The CDR3 DNA reads as TGTGCCAGCAGCTCAGGACAGGCGAACACCGGGGAGCTGTTTTTT.

This clonotype has ten or more counts. The V and J genes are TRBV28 and TRBJ1-1; no clear D gene. V shed 6 bases and J shed 2 bases, with 16 bases lying between them. Per the germline V gene, CDR1 is MDHEN and CDR2 is SYDVKM. The CDR3 loop spans 15 amino acids. This CDR3 reads CASSSWVGANTEAFF. CDR3 nucleotide sequence: TGTGCCAGCAGCTCATGGGTGGGAGCAAACACTGAAGCTTTCTTT.

In its sample, this clonotype was seen many times. The J gene is TRBJ2-1, the V gene TRBV5-1, with 8 bases that match TRBD1. CDR1 and CDR2 from the germline V gene are SGHRS and YFSETQ. J was trimmed by 2 bases and V by 5 bases; bases with no gene match: 3. The CDR3 contains 14 residues. The CDR3 DNA reads as TGCGCCAGCAGGGAGGACAGGGCCTACAATGAGCAGTTCTTC. It codes for CASREDRAYNEQFF.

This clonotype was observed many times. The chain combines TRBV3-1 with TRBJ2-2, with 7 positions matching TRBD2. The CDR3 consists of 16 residues. Unmatched junction bases numbered 9, after V lost 4 bases and J lost 4 bases. CDR1 is LGHDT, CDR2 YNNKEL, per germline (reference sequence). Written as DNA, the CDR3 is TGTGCCAGCAGCCGATCTGCGGGAGTTGGCACCGGGGAGCTGTTTTTT. Translation: CASSRSAGVGTGELFF.

This clonotype was detected only a few times. The chain carries TRBV4-1 and TRBJ1-2, with 8 bases fitting TRBD1. Germline values: CDR1 MGHRA, CDR2 YSYEKL. The length of the CDR3 is 16 residues. J lost 5 bases, V lost 3 bases, and 11 bases had no gene match. DNA of the CDR3: TGCGCCAGCAGCCATACTACGGACAGGGTATTGTATGGCTACACCTTC. It is translated as CASSHTTDRVLYGYTF.

The V gene is TRBV20-1, the J gene TRBJ2-7, with 9 nucleotides matching TRBD1. This CDR3 has 14 residues. In germline, CDR1 is DFQATT, CDR2 SNEGSKA (reference sequence). V was pared by 6 bases and J by 4 bases, with 10 bases of the junction left unmatched. CDR3 sequence: CSASTGQGVYEQYF. CDR3 nucleotide sequence: TGCAGTGCGAGCACGGGACAGGGCGTATACGAGCAGTACTTC.